The sample holds a few counts of the clone carrying this T cell receptor beta chain. Its antigen is not known. The data were taken from a study of post-analysis software for immune sequencing data. As for the study in general: Secondary progressive, relapsing-remitting and progressive-relapsing multiple sclerosis were among the included disease courses. Study-wide findings and caveats: Controls had lower frequencies than patients of about 5 TRBV segments, which included TRBV5-6, TRBV5-1 and TRBV20-1.

The CDR3 extends over 11 amino acids. J was trimmed by 12 bases and V by 7 bases; bases with no gene match: 6. Unique molecular identifiers were carried by the TCR beta cDNA libraries. TCRdb re-called the PCR reads with MiXCR, one entry per CDR3 protein. The sample includes about 620,000 distinct CDR3 sequences, around 44% seen only once; the top ten take more than 1.5%. The TCR sequence derives from a girl aged 10-17 years with multiple sclerosis. J is TRBJ2-1 and V is TRBV12-3 or TRBV12-4, with 7 bases aligning to TRBD2. Input material: blood. The CDR3 sequence: CASTQTSRQFF. In nucleotides, the CDR3 is TGTGCCAGCACCCAGACTAGCAGGCAGTTCTTC.